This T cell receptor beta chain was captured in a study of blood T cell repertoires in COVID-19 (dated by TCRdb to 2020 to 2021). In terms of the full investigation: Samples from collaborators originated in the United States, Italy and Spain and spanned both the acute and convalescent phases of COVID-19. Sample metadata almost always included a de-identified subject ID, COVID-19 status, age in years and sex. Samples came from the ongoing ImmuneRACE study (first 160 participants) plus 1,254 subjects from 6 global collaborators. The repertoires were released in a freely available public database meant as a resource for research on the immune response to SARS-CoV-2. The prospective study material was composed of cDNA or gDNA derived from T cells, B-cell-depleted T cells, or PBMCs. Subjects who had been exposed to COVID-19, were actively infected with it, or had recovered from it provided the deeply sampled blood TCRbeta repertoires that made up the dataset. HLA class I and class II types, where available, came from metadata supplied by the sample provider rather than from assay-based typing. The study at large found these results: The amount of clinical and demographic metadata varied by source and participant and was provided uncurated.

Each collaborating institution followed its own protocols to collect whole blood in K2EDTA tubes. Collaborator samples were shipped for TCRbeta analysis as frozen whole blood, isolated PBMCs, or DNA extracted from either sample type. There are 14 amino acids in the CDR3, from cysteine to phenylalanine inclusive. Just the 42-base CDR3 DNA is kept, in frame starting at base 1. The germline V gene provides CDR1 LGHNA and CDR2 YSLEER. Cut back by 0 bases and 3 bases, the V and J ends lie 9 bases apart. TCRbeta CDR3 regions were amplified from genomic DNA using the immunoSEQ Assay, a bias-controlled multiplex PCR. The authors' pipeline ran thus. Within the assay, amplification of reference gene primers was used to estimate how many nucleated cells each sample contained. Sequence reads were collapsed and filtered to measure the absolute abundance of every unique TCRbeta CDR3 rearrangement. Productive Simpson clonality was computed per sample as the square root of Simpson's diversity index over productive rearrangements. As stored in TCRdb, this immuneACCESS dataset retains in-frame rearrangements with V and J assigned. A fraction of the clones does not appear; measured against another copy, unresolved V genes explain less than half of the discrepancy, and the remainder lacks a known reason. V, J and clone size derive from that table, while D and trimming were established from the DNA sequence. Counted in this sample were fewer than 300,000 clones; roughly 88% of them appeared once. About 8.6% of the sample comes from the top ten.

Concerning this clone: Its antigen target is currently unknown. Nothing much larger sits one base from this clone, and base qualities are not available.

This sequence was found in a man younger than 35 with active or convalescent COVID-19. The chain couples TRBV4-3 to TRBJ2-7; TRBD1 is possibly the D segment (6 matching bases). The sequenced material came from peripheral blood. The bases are TGCGCCAGCAGCCAAGATTACAGGGACTACGAGCAGTACTTC. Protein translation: CASSQDYRDYEQYF.